This passage covers 8 T cell receptor beta chains from one sample sequenced in a study of blood T cell repertoires in COVID-19. Sequenced by immunoSEQ multiplex PCR; TCRdb stores in-frame clones only, minus some. This sample carries roughly 200,000 clones, about 79% of them seen once, and the ten largest clones take approximately 13%. The sequenced material came from peripheral blood. All receptors derive from a human donor in a cohort sampled during active COVID-19.

This rearrangement joins TRBV24-1 to TRBJ1-1; D gene uncertain. Germline CDR1 and CDR2: KGHDR and SFDVKD. Trimming left V 2 bases short and J 5 bases short, with 11 bases between. This CDR3 comprises 14 residues. The CDR3 nucleotides are TGTGCCACCAGTGATTCTGGAGGTCGGACTGAAGCTTTCTTT. The encoded protein is CATSDSGGRTEAFF.

This clone was counted a few times. V and J are TRBV5-1 and TRBJ2-5; 9 positions match TRBD1. J gave up 3 bases and V 2 bases, and 8 bases lay outside the gene matches. Germline CDR1 is SGHRS and CDR2 is YFSETQ. CDR3 length equals 16 residues. In DNA form, the CDR3 reads TGCGCCAGCAGCTTAGGACACGGGACAGGGAAAGAGACCCAGTACTTC. Amino acids: CASSLGHGTGKETQYF.

This chain links TRBV19 with TRBJ1-5; 8 bases match TRBD1. In germline, CDR1 is LNHDA, CDR2 SQIVND (reference sequence). J was trimmed by 0 bases and V by 3 bases; bases with no gene match: 10. The CDR3 spans 18 residues. CDR3 in amino acids: CASSIGPRQGYSNQPQHF. As DNA, the CDR3 is TGTGCCAGTAGTATCGGACCGAGACAGGGGTATAGCAATCAGCCCCAGCATTTT. The full variable domain, completed using reference TRBV19 and TRBJ1-5, is DGGITQSPKYLFRKEGQNVTLSCEQNLNHDAMYWYRQDPGQGLRLIYYSQIVNDFQKGDIAEGYSVSREKKESFPLTVTSAQKNPTAFYLCASSIGPRQGYSNQPQHFGDGTRLSIL.

The rearrangement uses TRBV5-4 and TRBJ2-3; 8 bases map to TRBD2. V shed 9 bases and J 2 bases; nucleotides not matched to a gene: 5. Germline V gene data show CDR1 as SGHNT and CDR2 as YYREEE (reference sequence). The CDR3 consists of 13 residues. CDR3: CATREGTTDTQYF. DNA of the CDR3: TGTGCCACCCGGGAGGGAACCACAGATACGCAGTATTTT.

This chain uses TRBV27 with TRBJ1-2; a weak D match, TRBD1 (5 bases). With 2 bases removed from V and 4 bases from J, the gap between germline ends came to 14 bases. This CDR3 has 15 residues. Germline V gives CDR1 MNHEY, CDR2 SMNVEV (reference sequence). The DNA of the CDR3 is TGTGCCAGCAGTTTAGGGTGGGGGGGGACCTATGGCTACACCTTC. Protein: CASSLGWGGTYGYTF.

This clone counts as medium-sized. The chain has TRBV19 and TRBJ2-3; TRBD1 aligns across 7 bases. This CDR3 region has 17 residues. With V trimmed by 6 bases and J by 0 bases, 12 bases remained unmatched. Germline V gene sequence: CDR1 LNHDA, CDR2 SQIVND (reference sequence). The CDR3 DNA follows: TGTGCCAGTAGGAGGGGGCTGGGCGGCGGGAGCACAGATACGCAGTATTTT. It translates to CASRRGLGGGSTDTQYF.

The rearrangement links TRBV27 to TRBJ1-2; 8 bases are a match to TRBD1. The CDR3 sequence is 14 residues long. Per germline, CDR1 MNHEY and CDR2 SMNVEV (reference sequence). J was trimmed by 2 bases and V by 5 bases; bases with no gene match: 4. CDR3 residues: CASSGRTGNYGYTF. The CDR3 DNA reads TGTGCCAGCAGTGGCAGGACAGGGAACTATGGCTACACCTTC.

This chain uses TRBV6-1 with TRBJ2-7, with 8 bases that match TRBD1. Germline CDR1 is MNHNS and CDR2 is SASEGT. V lost 11 bases and J lost 3; bases outside the gene matches: 12. This CDR3 has 14 amino acids. CDR3 sequence reads: CAARGNRGNYEQYF. The DNA of the CDR3 is TGTGCCGCAAGGGGGAACAGGGGGAACTACGAGCAGTACTTC.